The 30 T cell receptor beta chains in this list originate from one sample, sequenced in a study of tissue T cells after allogeneic stem cell transplantation (dated 2022 in TCRdb). The library was obtained by the immunoSEQ multiplex PCR assay. TCRdb stores this immuneACCESS table with in-frame sequences only. Part of the clones is absent; in the studies checked, under half of the shortfall reflects unresolved V genes, and no reason is known for the rest. The sample table lists just over 3,000 clones, approximately 48% of them with a count of one. Together, the top ten hold under 40% of the sample. The meaning of the sample's time point label: mouse harvest day 14 after allogeneic transplant. Mouse grafts combined 10^7 T-cell-depleted bone marrow cells with 10^6 splenic CD5+ T cells, given via tail vein injection. Sequencing was carried out using gut tissue. These receptors all stem from a female BALB/c mouse given C57BL/6 T cells with graft-versus-host disease after an allogeneic hematopoietic cell transplant.

A note on this clone: Gene names are the mouse ones. The read stops 1 residue short of the end of the CDR3; the missing end is completed from the germline J gene. The rearrangement links TRBV4 to TRBJ2-4; tentative D call: TRBD1 (5 bases). This CDR3 comprises 14 residues. V lost 5 bases, J lost 0 bases, and 9 bases lay in between. CDR1 is LGHDT, CDR2 YNNKQL, per germline (reference sequence). The CDR3 reads CASSPTASQNTLYF. The part of the CDR3 DNA that was read is TGTGCCAGCAGCCCGACAGCTAGTCAAAACACCTTGTAC.

Concerning this clone: The genes are named according to mouse. The CDR3 is cut off 1 residue early in the read; its end comes from the germline J gene. The genes are TRBV26 and TRBJ2-4; 8 bases line up with TRBD2. The CDR3 is 14 amino acids. From germline, CDR1 is KGHPV and CDR2 FQNQEV (reference sequence). With 6 bases clipped from V and 1 base from J, the junction kept 3 bases outside the gene matches. The DNA read from the CDR3 is TGTGCCAGCAGCCTACTGGGGGGTCAAAACACCTTGTAC. Translating gives CASSLLGGQNTLY. The full-length CDR3 reads as CASSLLGGQNTLYF.

This clone was seen only a few times. Gene labels here are mouse ones. The CDR3 extends 1 residue past the end of the read, so its final part is completed from the germline J gene. The chain links TRBV12-1 to TRBJ2-7; 7 bases agree with TRBD1. The V and J ends lost 4 bases and 4 bases, in that order; junction bases with no gene match: 6. Germline V lookup: CDR1 SGHSN, CDR2 HYEKVE. CDR3 length: 13 residues. The chain's CDR3 is CASSGTVTYEQYF. The part of the CDR3 DNA that was read is TGTGCCAGCTCCGGGACAGTAACATATGAACAGTAC.

Notes on this clone: The genes are named according to mouse. The sequence runs out 1 residue before the end of the CDR3; the remainder is reconstructed from the germline J gene. The chain links TRBV16 to TRBJ2-3; D not certain. Trimming removed 0 bases at V and 3 bases at J, with 4 bases between. Germline V gene data show CDR1 as SGHSA and CDR2 as FRNQAP. This CDR3 contains 13 residues. Partial CDR3 DNA: TGTGCAAGCAGCTTAGAGGGGGCAGAAACGCTGTAT. Translating gives CASSLEGAETLY. The entire CDR3 protein reads CASSLEGAETLYF.

This clone was seen only once. A much larger clone lies a single base off, so this may be a read error. The genes are named according to mouse. The read halts 1 residue ahead of the CDR3 end, with the missing end drawn from the germline J gene. The gene calls are TRBV13-3 and TRBJ2-5; 14 bases are a match to TRBD2. The germline V gene encodes CDR1 NNHDY and CDR2 SYVADS. The CDR3 runs 16 residues. J lost 4 bases, V lost 7 bases, and 8 bases had no gene match. The DNA read from the CDR3 is TGTGCCAGCGGTGGGGGACTGGGGGGGCGCGAAGACACCCAGTAC. The encoded protein is CASGGGLGGREDTQY. The entire CDR3 protein is CASGGGLGGREDTQYF. Supplemented by reference TRBV13-3 and TRBJ2-5, the full variable domain reads EAAVTQSPRSKVAVTGGKVTLSCHQTNNHDYMYWYRQDTGHGLRLIHYSYVADSTEKGDIPDGYKASRPSQENFSLILELASLSQTAVYFCASGGGLGGREDTQYFGPGTRLLVL.

This clone has more than one count but fewer than ten. The gene symbols are mouse symbols. The DNA ends 1 residue before the CDR3 does, and the rest of the CDR3 is filled in from the germline J gene. V gene TRBV26 combines with J gene TRBJ2-3; tentative D call: TRBD1 (6 bases). Germline V gene data show CDR1 as KGHPV and CDR2 as FQNQEV (reference sequence). This CDR3 is built from 14 residues. Trimming took off 7 bases at V and 0 bases at J, with 11 bases between the two ends. The CDR3 bases that were read are TGTGCCAGCACCGTGGACAGTAGTGCAGAAACGCTGTAT. Translation: CASTVDSSAETLY. In full, the CDR3 is CASTVDSSAETLYF. The whole variable domain, filled in from reference TRBV26 and TRBJ2-3, reads NSKVIQTPRYLVKGQGQKAKMRCIPEKGHPVVFWYQQNKNNEFKFLINFQNQEVLQQIDMTEKRFSAECPSNSPCSLEIQSSEAGDSALYLCASTVDSSAETLYFGSGTRLTVL.

Concerning this clone itself: Gene and germline names: mouse. The CDR3 end falls 1 residue outside the read, so it is completed with the germline J gene. The chain recombines TRBV3 with TRBJ2-3, with 12 bases matching TRBD2. CDR3 length equals 15 residues. The V segment lost 5 bases and the J segment 5 bases; nucleotides outside the gene matches: 5. Germline CDR1 and CDR2: SNHLY and FYNGKV (reference sequence). The CDR3 is CASSPGLGGIETLYF. CDR3 bases read: TGTGCCAGCAGCCCCGGACTGGGGGGGATAGAAACGCTGTAT. The variable domain in full, with the rest retrieved from reference TRBV3 and TRBJ2-3, is GPKVLQIPSHQIIDMGQMVTLNCDPVSNHLYFYWYKQILGQQMEFLVNFYNGKVMEKSKLFKDQFSVERPDGSYFTLKIQPTALEDSAVYFCASSPGLGGIETLYFGSGTRLTVL.

Notes on this clone: The gene names here belong to mouse. The read terminates 1 residue before the CDR3 end, so the remaining end is supplied by the germline J gene. V usage is TRBV12-2 and J usage is TRBJ2-5; weak D call: TRBD1 (7 bases). CDR3 length equals 13 residues. The ends were cut back, 2 bases at V and 6 bases at J, with 11 bases in the middle. The germline V gene has CDR1 SGHLS and CDR2 HYDKME. Incomplete CDR3 DNA: TGTGCCAGCTCTCAGGGGGCGCGGGACACCCAGTAC. Its translation: CASSQGARDTQY. The entire CDR3 sequence reads CASSQGARDTQYF.

A word on this clone: Germline and genes: mouse. The covered CDR3 bases are TGTGCCAGCTCTCTCGACTGGGCAAACACCGGGCAGCTCTAC. Protein product: CASSLDWANTGQLY. The complete CDR3 protein is CASSLDWANTGQLYF. This chain links TRBV12-1 with TRBJ2-2; 7 bases match TRBD2. From the germline J gene comes the end of the CDR3, since the read stops 1 residue before it. Germline lookup yields CDR1 SGHSN and CDR2 HYEKVE. Losses at the gene ends were 0 bases for V and 0 bases for J; bases not matched to a gene: 0. There are 15 residues in the CDR3.

Of note for this clone: Gene labels here are mouse ones. The CDR3 end is not reached by the read, which stops 1 residue before it; the germline J gene fills it in. This sequence joins TRBV13-2 and TRBJ2-3, with D possibly being TRBD1 (6 bases). This CDR3 has 14 residues. The ends were cut back, 5 bases at V and 0 bases at J, with 10 bases in the middle. The germline gives CDR1 NNHNN, CDR2 SYGAGS (reference sequence). The CDR3 spells CASGGDISAETLYF. Incomplete CDR3 DNA: TGTGCCAGCGGAGGGGACATTAGTGCAGAAACGCTGTAT.

As to this clone: Genes and germline are mouse. The covered CDR3 bases are TGTGCCAGCAGCCAAGGGACAGCAAACACAGAAGTCTTC. It translates to CASSQGTANTEVF. The complete CDR3 protein is CASSQGTANTEVFF. The chain has TRBV5 and TRBJ1-1; D is possibly TRBD1 (6 bases). The sequence runs out 1 residue before the end of the CDR3; the remainder is reconstructed from the germline J gene. The CDR3 loop spans 14 amino acids. The germline gives CDR1 LGHNA, CDR2 YNLKQL (reference sequence). V dropped 1 base and J dropped 0 bases, with 6 bases sitting between them.

This clone has just a few counts. Gene names follow the mouse nomenclature. The read halts 1 residue ahead of the CDR3 end, with the missing end drawn from the germline J gene. This chain uses TRBV19 with TRBJ1-4; no reliable D call. Trimming shortened V by 2 bases and J by 0 bases, and 8 bases separated the two germline ends. The CDR3 runs 15 residues. Germline V CDR1 and CDR2: FNHDT, SITEND (reference sequence). The chain's CDR3 is CASSISAISNERLFF. CDR3 DNA (partial): TGTGCCAGCAGTATCTCGGCCATTTCCAACGAAAGATTATTT.

On this clone itself: Germline and genes here are mouse. CDR3: CASSLGLGPNYAEQFF. The sequenced CDR3 bases are TGTGCCAGCAGTCTGGGACTGGGGCCTAACTATGCTGAGCAGTTC. The chain recombines TRBV26 with TRBJ2-1, with 9 bases identical to TRBD2. The CDR3 extends 1 residue past the end of the read, so its final part is completed from the germline J gene. There are 16 residues in the CDR3. The V gene's germline CDR1 is KGHPV and CDR2 FQNQEV (reference sequence). Trimming cost V 2 bases and J 0 bases; bases outside gene matches: 2. Supplemented by reference TRBV26 and TRBJ2-1, the full variable domain reads NSKVIQTPRYLVKGQGQKAKMRCIPEKGHPVVFWYQQNKNNEFKFLINFQNQEVLQQIDMTEKRFSAECPSNSPCSLEIQSSEAGDSALYLCASSLGLGPNYAEQFFGPGTRLTVL.

Note on this clone: Mouse germline and gene names are used. Sequencing ends 1 residue short of the CDR3 end; the germline J gene provides the rest. The chain uses TRBV1 and TRBJ1-6; 9 nucleotides match TRBD1. TRBJ1-6 is assigned to the ORF class and has an uncertain function. Germline CDR1 is NSQYPW and CDR2 is LRSPGD (reference sequence). V shed 2 bases, J shed 5 bases, and the junction held 1 base outside the gene matches. CDR3 length equals 15 residues. The part of the CDR3 DNA that was read is TGCACCTGCAGTGCAAGGGACAGGGATAATTCGCCCCTCTAC. It codes for CTCSARDRDNSPLY. The CDR3 in its entirety is CTCSARDRDNSPLYF.

A word on this clone: Germline and genes: mouse. The sequenced fragment ends 1 residue before the CDR3 boundary, so the rest is inferred from the germline J gene. The chain has TRBV26 and TRBJ2-5, with no clear D. V was clipped by 4 bases and J by 0 bases, with 5 bases between them. Germline lookup yields CDR1 KGHPV and CDR2 FQNQEV (reference sequence). The CDR3 loop spans 13 amino acids. The CDR3 DNA, read in part, is TGTGCCAGCAGTCCGAATAACCAAGACACCCAGTAC. Protein product: CASSPNNQDTQY. The whole CDR3 is CASSPNNQDTQYF.

In regard to this clone: Gene names and germline match the mouse. The read stops 1 residue short of the end of the CDR3; the missing end is completed from the germline J gene. Other DNA sequences in the same sample also yield this CDR3. The rearrangement links TRBV12-1 to TRBJ1-3, with D perhaps matching TRBD1 (6 bases). The CDR3 covers 13 residues. The V end lost 4 bases, the J end lost 3 bases, and 9 bases lay between the germline ends. CDR1 and CDR2 (germline): SGHSN, HYEKVE. The CDR3 here is CASSHRVGNTLYF. The sequenced part of the CDR3 DNA is TGTGCCAGCTCCCACAGGGTTGGAAATACGCTCTAT. Variable domain in full (rest from reference TRBV12-1 and TRBJ1-3): DSGVVQSPRHIIKEKGGRSVLTCIPISGHSNVVWYQQTLGKELKFLIQHYEKVERDKGFLPSRFSVQQFDDYHSEMNMSALELEDSAMYFCASSHRVGNTLYFGEGSRLIVV.

The sample holds a few counts of this clone. Genes and germline are mouse. The CDR3 end falls 1 residue outside the read, so it is completed with the germline J gene. This chain links TRBV26 with TRBJ1-4; D is possibly TRBD1 (5 bases). The CDR3 covers 14 residues. Germline V gene sequence: CDR1 KGHPV, CDR2 FQNQEV (reference sequence). The V gene lost 4 bases and the J gene lost 3 bases, with 9 bases spanning the gap. CDR3 sequence: CASSRGVANERLFF. The CDR3 DNA, read in part, is TGTGCCAGCAGTCGGGGGGTTGCCAACGAAAGATTATTT.

This clone is medium-sized. Germline and genes: mouse. The CDR3 is cut off 1 residue early in the read; its end comes from the germline J gene. The V call is TRBV13-3, the J call TRBJ2-1; 11 nucleotides agree with TRBD2. This CDR3 is built from 15 residues. The V gene end was trimmed by 4 bases and the J gene end by 1 base; junction bases not matched to a gene: 1. Germline V gene data show CDR1 as NNHDY and CDR2 as SYVADS. The CDR3 loop is CASSRTGGNYAEQFF. CDR3 DNA, as far as it was read: TGTGCCAGCAGTAGGACTGGGGGGAACTATGCTGAGCAGTTC.

This clone showed up just a few times. The genes and germline here are from mouse. The read finishes 1 residue shy of the CDR3 end, and the germline J gene is used to complete it. The rearrangement joins TRBV16 to TRBJ2-7; possible D gene TRBD1, 6 bases. V was clipped by 5 bases and J by 0 bases, with 11 bases between them. Germline V gene lookup returns CDR1 SGHSA and CDR2 FRNQAP. The CDR3 totals 14 residues. The CDR3 region is CASSTTGGSYEQYF. The sequenced CDR3 bases are TGTGCAAGCAGCACGACAGGTGGCTCCTATGAACAGTAC.

The sample holds a few counts of this clone. The germline and genes are mouse ones. CDR3 DNA (partial): TGTGCCAGCGGTGATGCAGGACTGGGGGTTAACTATGCTGAGCAGTTC. It yields the protein CASGDAGLGVNYAEQF. The full CDR3 reads CASGDAGLGVNYAEQFF. This chain joins TRBV13-2 and TRBJ2-1; 10 bases align to TRBD2. The CDR3 end falls 1 residue outside the read, so it is completed with the germline J gene. The germline V gene encodes CDR1 NNHNN and CDR2 SYGAGS (reference sequence). The CDR3 length is 17 residues. J gave up 0 bases and V 0 bases, and 3 bases lay outside the gene matches.

By share, this clone counts as medium-sized. Genes and germline are mouse. The read halts 1 residue ahead of the CDR3 end, with the missing end drawn from the germline J gene. The chain employs TRBV26 and TRBJ1-4, with no clear D. Germline V gives CDR1 KGHPV, CDR2 FQNQEV (reference sequence). This CDR3 comprises 13 residues. V lost 8 bases and J lost 2, with 9 bases in between. The chain's CDR3 is CASASGSNERLFF. The sequenced part of the CDR3 DNA is TGTGCCAGCGCCTCTGGATCCAACGAAAGATTATTT. Based on the CDR3 plus reference TRBV26 and TRBJ1-4, the full variable domain is NSKVIQTPRYLVKGQGQKAKMRCIPEKGHPVVFWYQQNKNNEFKFLINFQNQEVLQQIDMTEKRFSAECPSNSPCSLEIQSSEAGDSALYLCASASGSNERLFFGHGTKLSVL.

By frequency in the sample, this clone is medium-sized. Mouse names are used for the genes. The sequence runs out 1 residue before the end of the CDR3; the remainder is reconstructed from the germline J gene. This rearrangement joins TRBV19 to TRBJ2-2; 10 bases are shared with TRBD1. Trimming took 5 bases from V and 2 from J; bases not matched to a gene: 3. The length of the CDR3 is 15 residues. Per the germline V gene, CDR1 is FNHDT and CDR2 is SITEND (reference sequence). The CDR3 spells CASRTGGANTGQLYF. The CDR3 DNA, read in part, is TGTGCCAGCAGGACAGGGGGCGCGAACACCGGGCAGCTCTAC. The variable domain in full, with the rest retrieved from reference TRBV19 and TRBJ2-2, is GGIITQTPKFLIGQEGQKLTLKCQQNFNHDTMYWYRQDSGKGLRLIYYSITENDLQKGDLSEGYDASREKKSSFSLTVTSAQKNEMAVFLCASRTGGANTGQLYFGEGSKLTVL.

Note on this clone: Germline and genes: mouse. The missing CDR3 end, 1 residue past where the read stops, is filled in from the germline J gene. The V and J genes are TRBV12-1 and TRBJ2-4; 9 nucleotides align to TRBD2. In germline, CDR1 is SGHSN, CDR2 HYEKVE. The CDR3 is 14 amino acids. V was clipped by 5 bases and J by 0 bases; unmatched bases: 2. This CDR3 reads CASLTGGSQNTLYF. The part of the CDR3 DNA that was read is TGTGCCAGCTTGACTGGGGGTAGTCAAAACACCTTGTAC.

This clone was detected a few times. Gene names follow the mouse nomenclature. The read ends 1 residue before the CDR3 terminus; that terminus is restored from the germline J gene. The gene calls are TRBV26 and TRBJ2-1; TRBD2 agrees at 9 bases. CDR1 is KGHPV and CDR2 is FQNQEV in the germline V gene (reference sequence). V gave up 3 bases and J gave up 7 bases; unmatched junction bases: 7. This CDR3 region has 15 residues. CDR3 region: CASSLGGAPGAEQFF. The sequenced CDR3 bases are TGTGCCAGCAGTCTTGGGGGGGCGCCTGGGGCTGAGCAGTTC.

Remarks on this clone: Any gene name here is a mouse gene name. The read comes to an end 1 residue before the CDR3 does, leaving the germline J gene to fill in the end. The chain has TRBV13-1 and TRBJ1-6, with a tentative D call TRBD1 (6 bases). TRBJ1-6 is an ORF; its function is uncertain. This CDR3 spans 14 amino acids. Per the germline V gene, CDR1 is NSHNY and CDR2 is SYGAGN. V dropped 2 bases and J dropped 5 bases, with 8 bases sitting between them. CDR3 amino acids: CASSEDRNNSPLYF. The DNA read from the CDR3 is TGTGCCAGCAGTGAAGACAGGAATAATTCGCCCCTCTAC.

The sample holds a few counts of this clone. Mouse gene names and germline throughout. The read ends 1 residue early relative to the CDR3; the germline J gene fills the gap. This chain connects TRBV2 to TRBJ2-1, with 9 nucleotides matching TRBD1. The V gene end was trimmed by 3 bases and the J gene end by 1 base; junction bases not matched to a gene: 1. CDR3 size: 15 residues. The V gene's germline CDR1 is LGHNA and CDR2 YSYQKL. Here the CDR3 reads CASSQTGGNYAEQFF. The CDR3 bases that were read are TGTGCCAGCAGCCAGACAGGGGGGAACTATGCTGAGCAGTTC.

By share of the sample, this clone is medium-sized. These gene names are mouse names. Read data end 1 residue before the CDR3 end; the end is taken from the germline J gene. V is TRBV13-2 and J is TRBJ1-5; D is ambiguous. The germline gives CDR1 NNHNN, CDR2 SYGAGS (reference sequence). This CDR3 has 14 residues. V lost 3 bases and J 0 bases, leaving 7 bases between the germline ends. CDR3 DNA (partial): TGTGCCAGCGGTGTTACAAGTAACAACCAGGCTCCGCTT. Amino acid sequence: CASGVTSNNQAPL. The full CDR3 reads CASGVTSNNQAPLF.

For this clone: Gene and germline names: mouse. The CDR3 end is not reached by the read, which stops 1 residue before it; the germline J gene fills it in. The rearrangement uses TRBV14 and TRBJ2-4; no firm D call. The ends were cut back, 2 bases at V and 4 bases at J, with 5 bases in the middle. Germline CDR1 SGHDT, CDR2 FRDEAV. CDR3 length equals 12 residues. CDR3 protein: CASSLTKNTLYF. CDR3 DNA (partial): TGTGCCAGCAGTTTAACAAAAAACACCTTGTAC.

Comments on this clone: The genes are named according to mouse. The read ends 1 residue before the CDR3 terminus; that terminus is restored from the germline J gene. The J gene is TRBJ2-5, the V gene TRBV31; D not certain. CDR3 length equals 11 residues. V lost 1 base to trimming and J lost 6 bases, with 5 bases between them. The germline V gene has CDR1 GKSSPN and CDR2 SITVG. Incomplete CDR3 DNA: TGTGCCTGGAGTCCAAGGGACACCCAGTAC. Its protein product is CAWSPRDTQY. The complete CDR3 reads CAWSPRDTQYF.

Regarding this clone: Genes and germline are mouse. The DNA ends 1 residue before the CDR3 does, and the rest of the CDR3 is filled in from the germline J gene. The chain joins TRBV26 to TRBJ1-1; possible D gene TRBD1, 5 bases. The germline gives CDR1 KGHPV, CDR2 FQNQEV (reference sequence). CDR3 length equals 12 residues. Trimming stripped 8 bases from V and 4 bases from J, with 11 bases between. The CDR3 is CASFEGSTEVFF. CDR3 DNA, as far as it was read: TGTGCCAGCTTCGAGGGGAGCACAGAAGTCTTC.